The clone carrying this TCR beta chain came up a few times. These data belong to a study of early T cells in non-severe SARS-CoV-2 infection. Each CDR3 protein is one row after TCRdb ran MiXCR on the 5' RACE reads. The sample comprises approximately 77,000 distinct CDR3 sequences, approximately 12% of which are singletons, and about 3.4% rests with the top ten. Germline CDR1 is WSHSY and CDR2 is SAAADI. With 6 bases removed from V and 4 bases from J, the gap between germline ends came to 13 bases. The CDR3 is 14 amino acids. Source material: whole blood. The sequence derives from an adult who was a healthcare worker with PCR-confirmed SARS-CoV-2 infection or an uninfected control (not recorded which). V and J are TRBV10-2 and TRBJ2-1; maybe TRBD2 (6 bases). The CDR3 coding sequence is TGCGCCAGCAGCTTAGCGGAGGGGTACAATGAGCAGTTCTTC. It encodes CASSLAEGYNEQFF.